This T cell receptor beta chain originates from a study of T cell responses to AZD1222 COVID-19 vaccine. Study findings and constraints: Vaccine-related CD4 TCRs covered spike, predominating at 160-218 and 743-854. Clonal diversity may have been underestimated in mostly white British donors. Repertoires were collected only later (after the peak T cell response had occurred). At study baseline, merely six AZD1222 recipients were seropositive.

This clone has a handful of counts. The antigen is unknown. The CDR3 is 15 residues long. Trimming cost V 1 base and J 7 bases, with 13 bases left between them. CDR1 and CDR2 from the germline V gene are LNHDA and SQIVND (reference sequence). Assay: immunoSEQ multiplex PCR; the TCRdb copy retains only in-frame clones and omits some. The sample shows more than 100,000 clones, 92% of them seen only once. This sample comprised peripheral blood, obtained on day 0 of AZD1222 vaccination. The chain has TRBV19 and TRBJ1-4; the D gene is possibly TRBD1 (5 bases). The receptor was derived from an adult in good health. The CDR3 sequence: CASSIGTRAGEKLFF. The DNA for the CDR3 is TGTGCCAGTAGTATAGGAACCAGGGCGGGTGAAAAACTGTTTTTT.